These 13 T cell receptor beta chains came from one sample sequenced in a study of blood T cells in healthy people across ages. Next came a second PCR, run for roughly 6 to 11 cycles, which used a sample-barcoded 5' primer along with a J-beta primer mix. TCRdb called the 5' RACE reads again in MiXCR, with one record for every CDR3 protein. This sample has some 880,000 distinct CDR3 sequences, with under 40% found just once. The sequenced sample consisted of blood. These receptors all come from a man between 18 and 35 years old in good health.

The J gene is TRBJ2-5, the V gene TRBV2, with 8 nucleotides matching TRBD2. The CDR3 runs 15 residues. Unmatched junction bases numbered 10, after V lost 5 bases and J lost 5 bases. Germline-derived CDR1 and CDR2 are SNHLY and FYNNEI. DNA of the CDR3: TGTGCCAGCAGTCCCCAGACTAGCGTAGGGGAGACCCAGTACTTC. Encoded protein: CASSPQTSVGETQYF.

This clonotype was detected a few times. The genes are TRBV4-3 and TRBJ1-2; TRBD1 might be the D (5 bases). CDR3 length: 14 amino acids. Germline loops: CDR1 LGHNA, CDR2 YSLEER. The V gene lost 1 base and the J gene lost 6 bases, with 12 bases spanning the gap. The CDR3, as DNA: TGCGCCAGCAGCCAAGGGCGGGGCACTGATGGCTACACCTTC. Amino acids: CASSQGRGTDGYTF.

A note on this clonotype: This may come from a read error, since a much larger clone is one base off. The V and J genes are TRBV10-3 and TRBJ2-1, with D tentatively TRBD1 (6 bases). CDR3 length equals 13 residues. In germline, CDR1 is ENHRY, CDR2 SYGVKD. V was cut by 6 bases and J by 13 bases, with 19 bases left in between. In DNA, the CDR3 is TGTGCCATCAGACGACAGGAGGCAGAGACCCAGTTCTTC. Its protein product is CAIRRQEAETQFF.

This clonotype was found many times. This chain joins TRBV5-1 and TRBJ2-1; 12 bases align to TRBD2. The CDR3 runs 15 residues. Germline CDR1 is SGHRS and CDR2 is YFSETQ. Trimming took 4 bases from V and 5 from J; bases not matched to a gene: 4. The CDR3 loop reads CASSRLAGGNNEQFF. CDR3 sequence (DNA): TGCGCCAGCAGCCGGCTAGCGGGGGGGAACAATGAGCAGTTCTTC.

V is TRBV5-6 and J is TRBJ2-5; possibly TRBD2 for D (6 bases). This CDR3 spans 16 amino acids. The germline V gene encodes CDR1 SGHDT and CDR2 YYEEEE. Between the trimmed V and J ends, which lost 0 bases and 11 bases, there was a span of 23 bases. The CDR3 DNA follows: TGTGCCAGCAGCTTGGCCTTGGGGGGAGGCTACAATGAGCAGTACTTC. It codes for CASSLALGGGYNEQYF. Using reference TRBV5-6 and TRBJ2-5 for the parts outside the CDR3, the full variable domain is DAGVTQSPTHLIKTRGQQVTLRCSPKSGHDTVSWYQQALGQGPQFIFQYYEEEERQRGNFPDRFSGHQFPNYSSELNVNALLLGDSALYLCASSLALGGGYNEQYFGPGTRLLVL.

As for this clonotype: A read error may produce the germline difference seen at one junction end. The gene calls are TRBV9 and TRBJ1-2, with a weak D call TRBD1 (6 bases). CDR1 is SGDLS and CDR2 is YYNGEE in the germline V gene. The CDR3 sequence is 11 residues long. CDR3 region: CASSSNGGYIF. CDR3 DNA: TGTGCCAGCAGCTCCAATGGGGGCTACATCTTC.

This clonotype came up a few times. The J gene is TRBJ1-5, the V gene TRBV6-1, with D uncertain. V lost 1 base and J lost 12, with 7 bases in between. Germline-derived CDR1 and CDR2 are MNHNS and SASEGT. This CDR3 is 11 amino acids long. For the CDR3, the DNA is TGTGCCAGCAGTGAAGATCCAGGCCAGCATTTT. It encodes CASSEDPGQHF.

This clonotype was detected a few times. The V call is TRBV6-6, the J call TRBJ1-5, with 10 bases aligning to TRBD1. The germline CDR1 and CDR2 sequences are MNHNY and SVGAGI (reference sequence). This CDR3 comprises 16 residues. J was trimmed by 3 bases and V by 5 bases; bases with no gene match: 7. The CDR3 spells CASSLGTGVDNQPQHF. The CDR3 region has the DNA TGTGCCAGCAGTCTAGGGACAGGGGTTGACAATCAGCCCCAGCATTTT.

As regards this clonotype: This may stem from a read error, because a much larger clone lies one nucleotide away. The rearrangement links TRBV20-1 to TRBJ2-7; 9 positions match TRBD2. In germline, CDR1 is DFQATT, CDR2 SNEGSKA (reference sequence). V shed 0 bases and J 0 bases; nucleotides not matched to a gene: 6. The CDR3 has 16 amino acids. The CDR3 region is CSARDLAGRLSYEQYF. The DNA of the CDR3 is TGCAGTGCTAGAGATCTAGCGGGGAGGCTCTCCTACGAGCAGTACTTC.

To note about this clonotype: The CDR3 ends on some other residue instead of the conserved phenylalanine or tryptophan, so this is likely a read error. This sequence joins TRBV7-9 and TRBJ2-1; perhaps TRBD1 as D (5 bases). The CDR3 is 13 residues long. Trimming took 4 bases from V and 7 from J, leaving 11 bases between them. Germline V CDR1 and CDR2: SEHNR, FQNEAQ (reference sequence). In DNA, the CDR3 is TGTGCCAGCAGCTGGTCAGGGCAGAATGAGCAGTTCATC. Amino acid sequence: CASSWSGQNEQFI.

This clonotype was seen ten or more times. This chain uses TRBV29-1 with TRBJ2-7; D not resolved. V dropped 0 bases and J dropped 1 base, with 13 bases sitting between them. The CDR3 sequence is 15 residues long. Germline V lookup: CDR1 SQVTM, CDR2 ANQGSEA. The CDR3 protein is CSVEDNVTRSYEQYF. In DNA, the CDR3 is TGCAGCGTTGAAGATAACGTGACCAGATCCTACGAGCAGTACTTC.

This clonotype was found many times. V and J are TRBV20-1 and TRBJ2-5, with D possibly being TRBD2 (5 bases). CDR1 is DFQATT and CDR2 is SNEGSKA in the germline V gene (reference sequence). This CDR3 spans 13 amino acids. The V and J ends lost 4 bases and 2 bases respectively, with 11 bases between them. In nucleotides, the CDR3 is TGCAGTGCTACCCGGGGTTCACAAGAGACCCAGTACTTC. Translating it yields CSATRGSQETQYF.

For the CDR3, the DNA is TGTGCCAGCAAGCGGGAGGGCACAGATACGCAGTATTTT. This gives the protein CASKREGTDTQYF. V is TRBV9 and J is TRBJ2-3; 9 bases are a match to TRBD2. This CDR3 is built from 13 residues. Germline V gene lookup returns CDR1 SGDLS and CDR2 YYNGEE. The V segment lost 6 bases and the J segment 1 base; nucleotides outside the gene matches: 0.